This T cell receptor beta chain originates from a study of T cells in localized non-small cell lung cancer. Study-level findings and limits: Only one tumor region was sequenced, so heterogeneity remains possible. Uninvolved neighboring lung showed the greatest T cell clonality, exceeding tumor. Longer overall survival associated with higher blood T cell density; shorter survival with higher adjacent-lung clonality.

Profiling relied on immunoSEQ multiplex PCR, and the TCRdb table lists in-frame clones only, not all of them. Of about 52,000 clones in the sample, approximately 86% were seen once. This CDR3 is built from 14 residues. V was pared by 5 bases and J by 2 bases, with 12 bases between. CDR1 and CDR2 (germline): PRHDT, FYEKMQ (reference sequence). Worth noting for this clone: The antigen is not known.

The V gene is TRBV13, the J gene TRBJ2-5; tentatively, D is TRBD2 (6 bases). The starting material was PBMCs, obtained before any cancer treatment. The sequence was collected from a female donor with stage II lung adenocarcinoma. CDR3 in amino acids: CASSMTRGQETQYF. The CDR3 nucleotides read TGTGCCAGCAGCATGACCCGGGGGCAAGAGACCCAGTACTTC.